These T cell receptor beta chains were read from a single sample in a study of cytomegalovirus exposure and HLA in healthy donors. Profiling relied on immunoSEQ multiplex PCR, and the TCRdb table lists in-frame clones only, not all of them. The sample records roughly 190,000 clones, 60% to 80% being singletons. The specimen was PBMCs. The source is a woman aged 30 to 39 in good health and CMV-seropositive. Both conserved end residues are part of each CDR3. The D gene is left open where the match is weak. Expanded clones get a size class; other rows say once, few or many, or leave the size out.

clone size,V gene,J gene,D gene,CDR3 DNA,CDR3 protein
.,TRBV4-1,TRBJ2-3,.,TGCGCCAGCAGCCCCTCCCTAGATACGCAGTATTTT,CASSPSLDTQYF
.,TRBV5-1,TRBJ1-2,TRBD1,TGCGCCAGCAGCTCGAGCTCAGGGGGCCGAGGCTACACCTTC,CASSSSSGGRGYTF
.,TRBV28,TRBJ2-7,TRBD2,TGTGCCAGCAGTTTATATATGACTAGCGGGAAGGTCGAGCAGTACTTC,CASSLYMTSGKVEQYF
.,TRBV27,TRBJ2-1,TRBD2,TGTGCCAGCAGTTCTTTCCACGGGGGGGACTCCTACAATGAGCAGTTCTTC,CASSSFHGGDSYNEQFF
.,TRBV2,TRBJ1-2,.,TGTGCCAGCAGTGCGGGGGACTATGGCTACACCTTC,CASSAGDYGYTF
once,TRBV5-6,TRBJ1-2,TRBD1,TGTGCCAGCAGCCCGGTGGGACAGAACTATGGCTACACCTTC,CASSPVGQNYGYTF
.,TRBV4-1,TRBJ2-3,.,TGCGCCAGCAGCCAAGATCCAGGGGCGGACAGCGGCACAGATACGCAGTATTTT,CASSQDPGADSGTDTQYF
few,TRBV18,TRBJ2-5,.,TGTGCCAGCTCACTTCCAAATTCCCAAGAGACCCAGTACTTC,CASSLPNSQETQYF
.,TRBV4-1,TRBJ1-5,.,TGCGCCAGCAGCCAAGTCACGGGAAACAATCAGCCCCAGCATTTT,CASSQVTGNNQPQHF
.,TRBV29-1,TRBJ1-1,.,TGCAGCGTTGAATGGCAGGGAATCGGGAACACTGAAGCTTTCTTT,CSVEWQGIGNTEAFF
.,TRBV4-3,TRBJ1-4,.,TGCGCCAGCAGCCAAGATACAACTAATGAAAAACTGTTTTTT,CASSQDTTNEKLFF
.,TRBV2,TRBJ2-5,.,TGTGCCAGCAGTGCGTATGTCGAGACCCAGTACTTC,CASSAYVETQYF
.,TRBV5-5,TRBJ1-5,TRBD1,TGTGCCAGCAGCCCCGGGACAGGAAAATCTCAGCCCCAGCATTTT,CASSPGTGKSQPQHF
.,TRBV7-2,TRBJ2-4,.,TGTGCCGGCGCTGGAGAAGCCAAAAACATTCAGTACTTC,CAGAGEAKNIQYF
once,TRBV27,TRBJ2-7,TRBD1,TGTGCCAGCAGTTCCGTCGGGACAGCATACGAGCAGTACTTC,CASSSVGTAYEQYF
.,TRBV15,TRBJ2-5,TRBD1,TGTGCCACCAGCGGGACAGGGGACCAGCAAGAGACCCAGTACTTC,CATSGTGDQQETQYF
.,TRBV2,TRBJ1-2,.,TGTGCCAGCGGACCCGGGACAACTAACTATGGCTACACCTTC,CASGPGTTNYGYTF
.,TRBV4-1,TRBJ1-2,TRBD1,TGCGCCAGCAGCCCATTGGACAGGGCTGTGAGAGGCTACACCTTC,CASSPLDRAVRGYTF
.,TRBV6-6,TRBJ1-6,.,TGTGCCAGCAGTCTACAACCCAGGTATTCACCCCTCCACTTT,CASSLQPRYSPLHF
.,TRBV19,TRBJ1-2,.,TGTGCCAGTAGCAGGGTGGGGAACTATGGCTACACCTTC,CASSRVGNYGYTF
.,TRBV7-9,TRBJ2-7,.,TGTGCCAGCAGCTTAGGCCACAGCTACGAGCAGTACTTC,CASSLGHSYEQYF
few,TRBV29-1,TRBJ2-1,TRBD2,TGCAGCGTTGTGGCGGGAGCATCGTACAATGAGCAGTTCTTC,CSVVAGASYNEQFF